This is a list of T cell receptor beta chains from one sample in a study of identical twins. From the 5' RACE reads, TCRdb called clonotypes with MiXCR, one entry per CDR3 protein. The profile shows 1.5 million to 2 million distinct CDR3 sequences, around a third of them singletons. The sample was cord blood. The receptors shown here come from a newborn girl in good health. Each CDR3 is given with its conserved first and last residue. Fields, in order: J gene, clone size, CDR3 length, V gene, CDR3 protein. Some rows have no size entry. The others give once, few or many, or a class for an expanded clone.

>TRBJ2-3|.|18|TRBV12-3/TRBV12-4
CASSYPGTGFASTDTQYF
>.|few|14|TRBV29-1
CSVEGREDYNEQYF
>TRBJ1-5|.|13|TRBV5-8
CASSLPRVPPQRF
>TRBJ2-7|many|13|TRBV29-1
CSVAVGGVYEQYF
>TRBJ2-3|.|14|TRBV11-1
CASSPRTFTDTQYF
>TRBJ2-7|few|15|TRBV6-6
CASSEPQRGAYEQYF
>TRBJ2-1|many|15|TRBV13
CASSLSRGPYNEQFF
>TRBJ2-4|many|13|TRBV27
CASGRGGLNIQYF
>TRBJ2-6|.|16|TRBV18
CASSPNSISGASVLTF
>TRBJ2-1|few|15|TRBV3-1
CASSQASQRPNEQFF
>TRBJ2-2|.|15|TRBV4-1
CASSQAPANTGELFF
>TRBJ2-3|many|9|TRBV29-1
CSASLTQYF
>TRBJ2-3|.|12|TRBV20-1
CSAIFPPDTQYF
>TRBJ2-1|few|14|TRBV4-2
CASSQRVAYNEQFF
>TRBJ1-4|few|17|TRBV7-2
CASSLGGPGAGREKLFF
>TRBJ1-2|few|12|TRBV20-1
CSANRGHGGYTF
>TRBJ2-6|.|14|TRBV12-3/TRBV12-4
CASSSSTGGNVLTF
>TRBJ2-7|few|12|TRBV29-1
CSVVGTDYEQYF
>TRBJ2-1|few|14|TRBV20-1
CSAEAEGSYNEQFF
>TRBJ2-1|few|16|TRBV3-1
CASSQTSGRASNEQFF
>TRBJ2-1|.|15|TRBV20-1
CSARDPGGRATEQFF
>TRBJ1-5|few|14|TRBV4-2
CASSQDQGGQPQHF
>TRBJ2-6|.|15|TRBV19
CASYSGSSGANVLTF
>TRBJ2-3|.|14|TRBV20-1
CGASASGITDTQYF
>TRBJ2-7|.|15|TRBV20-1
CSARKGTGPYNEQYF
>.|.|13|TRBV3-1
CASSQALGETQYF
>TRBJ1-6|many|12|TRBV10-3
CAIKGENSPLHF
>TRBJ2-7|many|13|TRBV10-3
CAISEGQGYEQYF
>TRBJ2-3|.|18|TRBV3-1
CASSPKPLASKITDTQYF
>TRBJ1-5|.|14|TRBV20-1
CSAKTGLANQPQHF
>TRBJ2-7|.|15|TRBV24-1
CATSEARGFANEQYF
>.|.|17|TRBV4-2
CASSQDPALSIWGEQYF
>TRBJ1-2|.|12|TRBV30
CAWSVRSYGYTF
>TRBJ2-7|.|15|TRBV7-2
CASRPPPGTIYEQYF
>TRBJ2-3|many|13|TRBV5-1
CASSTRITDTQYF
>TRBJ2-1|many|15|TRBV7-2
CASSLEAGLYNEQFF
>TRBJ2-7|few|16|TRBV6-6
CASSYSVTGGVYEQYF
>TRBJ1-2|.|14|TRBV4-1
CASSQVGSLYGCTF
>TRBJ2-3|few|16|TRBV20-1
CSANHPGLAGVDTQYF